Below are 8 T cell receptor beta chains sequenced from a single sample in a study of control samples from healthy donors and cancer patients. This table comes from immunoSEQ multiplex PCR, and its TCRdb copy is limited to in-frame clones, with some not included. The profile shows tens of thousands of clones, approximately 90% of them singletons. The sequenced sample was PBMCs. These receptors all come from a man in his fifties with lung cancer.

This sequence joins TRBV14 and TRBJ1-1; D not certain. Germline V CDR1 and CDR2: SGHDN, FVKESK. The V end was cut by 4 bases, the J end by 3 bases, with 12 bases between. The CDR3 has 14 residues. CDR3 DNA: TGTGCCAGCAGCCCGTTGGGAGTTTACACTGAAGCTTTCTTT. It translates to CASSPLGVYTEAFF.

The chain recombines TRBV30 with TRBJ2-3, with TRBD2 identical over 11 bases. This CDR3 has 20 residues. V trimming: 3 bases; J trimming: 1 base; junction bases outside the gene matches: 18. CDR1 is GTSNPN, CDR2 SVGIG, per germline (reference sequence). This chain's CDR3 is CAWRRSRGLADDLRTDTQYF. The CDR3 coding sequence is TGTGCCTGGAGAAGGAGTCGGGGACTAGCGGACGACCTCCGCACAGATACGCAGTATTTT.

J is TRBJ1-2 and V is TRBV11-2, with 7 bases fitting TRBD1. This CDR3 contains 16 residues. V lost 5 bases, J lost 5 bases, and 14 bases stayed unmatched. Germline V gives CDR1 SGHAT, CDR2 FQNNGV. In DNA, the CDR3 is TGTGCCAGCAGCCGCGACAGGGTTAGCGATACGTATGGCTACACCTTC. Its translation: CASSRDRVSDTYGYTF. The full variable domain, its missing parts supplied by reference TRBV11-2 and TRBJ1-2, is EAGVAQSPRYKIIEKRQSVAFWCNPISGHATLYWYQQILGQGPKLLIQFQNNGVVDDSQLPKDRFSAERLKGVDSTLKIQPAKLEDSAVYLCASSRDRVSDTYGYTFGSGTRLTVV.

The chain links TRBV5-6 to TRBJ1-6, with TRBD1 matching over 10 bases. The CDR3 is 16 residues long. Germline-derived CDR1 and CDR2 are SGHDT and YYEEEE. V gave up 2 bases and J gave up 6 bases; unmatched junction bases: 5. The CDR3 nucleotides are TGTGCCAGCAGCTTCGGGACAGGGGTAGGTAATTCACCCCTCCACTTT. Translation: CASSFGTGVGNSPLHF.

The chain is built from TRBV12-3 or TRBV12-4 and TRBJ2-5; the D call may be TRBD1 or TRBD2 (5 bases each). The CDR3 extends over 13 amino acids. Trimming cost V 8 bases and J 4 bases, with 14 bases left between them. CDR3 amino acids: CASGQGTGETQYF. CDR3 DNA: TGTGCCAGCGGGCAAGGGACGGGAGAGACCCAGTACTTC.

There are a few counts of this clone. This rearrangement joins TRBV12-3 or TRBV12-4 to TRBJ1-1; D perhaps matches TRBD1 (5 bases). Between the trimmed V and J ends, which lost 5 bases and 7 bases, there was a span of 8 bases. The CDR3 extends over 11 amino acids. CDR3 loop: CASSRQIEAFF. Written as DNA, the CDR3 is TGTGCCAGCAGTCGACAGATTGAAGCTTTCTTT.

The CDR3 sequence is CASSQEGSVETQYF. CDR3 nucleotides: TGCGCCAGCAGCCAAGAAGGGAGCGTGGAGACCCAGTACTTC. This chain joins TRBV4-1 and TRBJ2-5; possible D gene TRBD2, 5 bases. CDR1 is MGHRA and CDR2 is YSYEKL in the germline V gene. The CDR3 runs 14 residues. With 0 bases removed from V and 5 bases from J, the gap between germline ends came to 10 bases.

This sequence joins TRBV12-3 or TRBV12-4 and TRBJ1-1; D is ambiguous. The CDR3 has 13 amino acids. Trimming took 0 bases from V and 1 from J, leaving 3 bases between them. CDR3 nucleotides: TGTGCCAGCAGTTTAGCAGGGAACACTGAAGCTTTCTTT. Translation: CASSLAGNTEAFF.